This TCR beta chain comes out of a study of blood T cells in healthy people across ages. Through a sample-barcoded 5' primer and a J-beta primer mix, a second PCR was run for roughly 6 to 11 cycles. TCRdb reanalysed the 5' RACE reads using MiXCR and keeps one entry per CDR3 protein. The sample lists 850,000 to 950,000 distinct CDR3 sequences, around 28% occurring once. The CDR3 runs to 16 residues. Germline V gene sequence: CDR1 SGHAT, CDR2 FQNNGV. This clonotype was sampled from a woman older than 75 in good health. The specimen was blood. The chain joins TRBV11-2 to TRBJ2-5, with D maybe TRBD2 (5 bases). The closer fit of TRBJ2-7 to the DNA end suggests the J call may be wrong. CDR3 nucleotides: TGTGCCAGCAGCTTATGGTCGGGATCCAGCTCCTACGAGCAGTACTTC. Amino acids: CASSLWSGSSSYEQYF.